Listed below are T cell receptor beta chains from one sample, sequenced in a study of blood T cell repertoires in COVID-19. The protocol was immunoSEQ multiplex PCR, while the TCRdb copy is restricted to in-frame clones and leaves out a portion. The data contain more than 85,000 clones, 76% of them singletons. Sequenced sample: peripheral blood. Receptors originate from a woman older than 75 with acute or convalescent COVID-19. CDR3s include the opening cysteine and the closing phenylalanine or tryptophan. Fields, in order: J gene, V gene, clone size, D gene, CDR3 protein, CDR3 DNA. D genes are given only for firm matches. Clone size is not always given. Where it is, it says once, few, many or a class for expanded clones.

J: TRBJ1-1; V: TRBV5-6; size: -; D: -; CDR3: CASSASGQRAGAFF; DNA: TGTGCCAGCAGCGCCTCGGGGCAGCGGGCGGGAGCTTTCTTT
J: TRBJ1-1; V: TRBV15; size: -; D: -; CDR3: CATSSPGGGKTEAFF; DNA: TGTGCCACCAGCTCCCCTGGGGGGGGAAAGACTGAAGCTTTCTTT
J: TRBJ2-5; V: TRBV2; size: -; D: TRBD2; CDR3: CASRMTSGTETQYF; DNA: TGTGCCAGCAGGATGACTAGCGGGACAGAGACCCAGTACTTC
J: TRBJ2-1; V: TRBV5-5; size: -; D: -; CDR3: CASSLTGRLSYNEQFF; DNA: TGTGCCAGCAGCTTGACAGGGCGCCTCTCCTACAATGAGCAGTTCTTC
J: TRBJ2-5; V: TRBV29-1; size: -; D: -; CDR3: CSVSGGEETQYF; DNA: TGCAGCGTTTCGGGCGGGGAAGAGACCCAGTACTTC
J: TRBJ2-4; V: TRBV28; size: -; D: -; CDR3: CASSSTGNLNIQYF; DNA: TGTGCCAGCAGTTCGACAGGAAACCTTAACATTCAGTACTTC
J: TRBJ2-3; V: TRBV21-1; size: -; D: -; CDR3: CASSKGSSGVQPDTQYF; DNA: TGTGCCAGCAGCAAAGGGTCTAGCGGGGTTCAACCAGATACGCAGTATTTT
J: TRBJ1-1; V: TRBV21-1; size: -; D: -; CDR3: CASSKGPTGGMNTEAFF; DNA: TGTGCCAGCAGCAAAGGGCCGACAGGGGGGATGAACACTGAAGCTTTCTTT
J: TRBJ1-2; V: TRBV29-1; size: once; D: -; CDR3: CSVARQDNYGYTF; DNA: TGCAGCGTAGCCCGACAGGATAACTATGGCTACACCTTC
J: TRBJ1-5; V: TRBV7-9; size: -; D: -; CDR3: CASSPAENQPQHF; DNA: TGTGCCAGCAGCCCTGCGGAGAATCAGCCCCAGCATTTT
J: TRBJ2-5; V: TRBV27; size: -; D: TRBD2; CDR3: CASSLFGGQETQYF; DNA: TGTGCCAGCAGTTTATTCGGGGGGCAAGAGACCCAGTACTTC
J: TRBJ2-7; V: TRBV6-6; size: -; D: TRBD1; CDR3: CASSPGLGQSYEQYF; DNA: TGTGCCAGCAGTCCAGGGTTGGGACAGAGCTACGAGCAGTACTTC
J: TRBJ1-1; V: TRBV19; size: -; D: -; CDR3: CASNNPIGVNTEAFF; DNA: TGTGCCAGTAATAACCCAATAGGAGTTAACACTGAAGCTTTCTTT
J: TRBJ1-5; V: TRBV12-3/TRBV12-4; size: -; D: -; CDR3: CASSLGGGQPQHF; DNA: TGTGCCAGCAGTTTAGGAGGAGGTCAGCCCCAGCATTTT
J: TRBJ1-4; V: TRBV5-1; size: -; D: TRBD1; CDR3: CASSLPGGGEKLFF; DNA: TGCGCCAGCAGCTTACCAGGGGGTGGTGAAAAACTGTTTTTT
J: TRBJ2-7; V: TRBV2; size: -; D: -; CDR3: CASRGAGEQYF; DNA: TGTGCCAGCAGGGGGGCTGGGGAGCAGTACTTC
J: TRBJ1-1; V: TRBV30; size: -; D: -; CDR3: CAWSGTLEAFF; DNA: TGTGCCTGGAGTGGAACTCTTGAAGCTTTCTTT
J: TRBJ1-2; V: TRBV7-2; size: -; D: -; CDR3: CASSPQNNYGYTF; DNA: TGTGCCAGCAGCCCACAAAATAACTATGGCTACACCTTC
J: TRBJ2-3; V: TRBV2; size: -; D: TRBD2; CDR3: CASSLLAASTDTQYF; DNA: TGTGCCAGCTCTTTACTAGCGGCTAGCACAGATACGCAGTATTTT
J: TRBJ1-2; V: TRBV12-3/TRBV12-4; size: -; D: -; CDR3: CASSFGKYGYTF; DNA: TGTGCCAGCAGTTTCGGGAAATATGGCTACACCTTC
J: TRBJ2-3; V: TRBV10-1; size: -; D: TRBD2; CDR3: CASSESVVAGSLGDTQYF; DNA: TGCGCCAGCAGTGAGTCGGTGGTAGCGGGAAGCCTAGGGGATACGCAGTATTTT
J: TRBJ2-3; V: TRBV10-2; size: -; D: TRBD2; CDR3: CASKEPGLAGGPRYTQYF; DNA: TGCGCCAGCAAAGAACCGGGACTAGCGGGGGGCCCCAGGTATACGCAGTATTTT
J: TRBJ1-2; V: TRBV19; size: medium-sized; D: TRBD1; CDR3: CASSIRDRGYGYTF; DNA: TGTGCCAGTAGTATTCGGGACAGGGGCTATGGCTACACCTTC
J: TRBJ2-5; V: TRBV30; size: -; D: TRBD1; CDR3: CAWSTGGETQYF; DNA: TGTGCCTGGAGTACAGGGGGAGAGACCCAGTACTTC
J: TRBJ2-6; V: TRBV19; size: -; D: TRBD2; CDR3: CASSPLGGGNGANVLTF; DNA: TGTGCCAGTAGTCCCCTGGGGGGAGGGAACGGGGCCAACGTCCTGACTTTC
J: TRBJ2-1; V: TRBV9; size: -; D: -; CDR3: CASSVGRGTRNEQFF; DNA: TGTGCCAGCAGCGTAGGCAGGGGAACCCGCAATGAGCAGTTCTTC
J: TRBJ1-5; V: TRBV2; size: few; D: -; CDR3: CASSVGRGDQPQHF; DNA: TGTGCCAGCAGTGTAGGTAGGGGTGATCAGCCCCAGCATTTT
J: TRBJ2-5; V: TRBV29-1; size: -; D: -; CDR3: CSAGQTQETQYF; DNA: TGCAGCGCCGGACAGACCCAAGAGACCCAGTACTTC
J: TRBJ1-6; V: TRBV27; size: -; D: -; CDR3: CASRLGTSNSPLHF; DNA: TGTGCCAGCAGACTAGGGACAAGTAATTCACCCCTCCACTTT
J: TRBJ2-3; V: TRBV4-1; size: few; D: TRBD2; CDR3: CASSQERLAGADTQYF; DNA: TGCGCCAGCAGCCAAGAGAGGCTAGCGGGTGCGGATACGCAGTATTTT
J: TRBJ1-6; V: TRBV7-8; size: -; D: TRBD1; CDR3: CASSSPGQGFSPLHF; DNA: TGTGCCAGCAGCTCACCCGGACAGGGATTCTCACCCCTCCACTTT
J: TRBJ2-7; V: TRBV6-5; size: -; D: TRBD2; CDR3: CASSYVAGVIDEQYF; DNA: TGTGCCAGCAGTTACGTCGCGGGGGTCATCGACGAGCAGTACTTC
J: TRBJ2-1; V: TRBV4-3; size: medium-sized; D: TRBD2; CDR3: CASSQRYGGGYNEQFF; DNA: TGCGCCAGCAGCCAACGATACGGCGGGGGATACAATGAGCAGTTCTTC
J: TRBJ1-1; V: TRBV7-2; size: few; D: -; CDR3: CASSLAYLVPEAFF; DNA: TGTGCCAGCAGCTTAGCCTATTTGGTCCCTGAAGCTTTCTTT
J: TRBJ1-6; V: TRBV9; size: -; D: -; CDR3: CASSVAGDQDWGSPLHF; DNA: TGTGCCAGCAGCGTAGCAGGGGATCAGGATTGGGGTTCACCCCTCCACTTT
J: TRBJ2-1; V: TRBV7-9; size: -; D: TRBD2; CDR3: CASRVTSGRPQEQFF; DNA: TGTGCCAGCAGGGTGACTAGCGGGAGGCCACAGGAGCAGTTCTTC
J: TRBJ2-7; V: TRBV7-8; size: few; D: TRBD2; CDR3: CASSSRTGARSGGARYEQYF; DNA: TGTGCCAGCAGCTCGAGGACAGGCGCTCGTAGCGGGGGAGCTCGCTACGAGCAGTACTTC
J: TRBJ1-1; V: TRBV14; size: -; D: -; CDR3: CASSRLGSPRDYEAFF; DNA: TGTGCCAGCAGCCGGTTAGGGTCTCCCCGGGACTATGAAGCTTTCTTT
J: TRBJ2-7; V: TRBV28; size: -; D: TRBD1; CDR3: CASSFVGQGTYEQYF; DNA: TGTGCCAGCAGTTTCGTGGGACAGGGCACCTACGAGCAGTACTTC
J: TRBJ2-5; V: TRBV12-3/TRBV12-4; size: -; D: TRBD2; CDR3: CASTGLAWETQYF; DNA: TGTGCCAGCACGGGACTAGCGTGGGAGACCCAGTACTTC
J: TRBJ2-5; V: TRBV7-3; size: -; D: -; CDR3: CASSQPPGETQYF; DNA: TGTGCCAGCAGCCAACCTCCAGGAGAGACCCAGTACTTC
J: TRBJ1-1; V: TRBV7-9; size: few; D: -; CDR3: CASSSYDSRWNTEAFF; DNA: TGTGCCAGCAGTTCATACGACTCCCGGTGGAACACTGAAGCTTTCTTT